These T cell receptor beta chains were read from a single sample in a study of blood T cell repertoires in COVID-19. Assay used: immunoSEQ multiplex PCR; TCRdb lists only in-frame clones, some missing. The data show approximately 350,000 clones, with 88% seen just once and 6% to 8% held by the top ten. The sequenced sample consisted of peripheral blood. These receptors were obtained from a woman aged 70-85 years with COVID-19, enrolled during active disease. Each CDR3 is given with its conserved first and last residue. The D gene is left open where the match is weak. Only some rows state a clone size, as once, few, many or a class for expanded clones.

abundance,d_gene,j_gene,v_gene,CDR3nt,CDR3aa
-,-,TRBJ1-5,TRBV7-9,TGTGCCAGCAGCTTAGAGAGTGTCAATCAGCCCCAGCATTTT,CASSLESVNQPQHF
-,-,TRBJ1-2,TRBV5-4,TGTGCCAGCAGCGCCAAGGCGGGAAACTATGGCTACACCTTC,CASSAKAGNYGYTF
-,-,TRBJ1-5,TRBV15,TGTGCCACCAGCAGAGATGACAGGAATCAGCCCCAGCATTTT,CATSRDDRNQPQHF
-,TRBD1,TRBJ1-2,TRBV29-1,TGCAGCGTTGCAGGGGGCTGGGTCGATGGCTACACCTTC,CSVAGGWVDGYTF
-,TRBD1,TRBJ1-2,TRBV2,TGTGCCAGCACCTGGGACAGTGAAAACTATGGCTACACCTTC,CASTWDSENYGYTF
once,-,TRBJ1-1,TRBV3-1/TRBV3-2,TGTGCCAGCAGCCAAGATAAACGGGGTGAAGCTTTCTTT,CASSQDKRGEAFF
-,-,TRBJ1-5,TRBV2,TGTGCCAGCAGTGTAGGGGGGCCCCAGCATTTT,CASSVGGPQHF
-,TRBD1,TRBJ2-7,TRBV30,TGTGCCTGCAGTCCCGGGACAGGGAACGAGCAGTACTTC,CACSPGTGNEQYF
-,TRBD1,TRBJ1-2,TRBV24-1,TGTGCCACCAGTGATACAGGGGGCGGGAACTATGGCTACACCTTC,CATSDTGGGNYGYTF
-,-,TRBJ2-2,TRBV5-1,TGCGCCAGCAGCCTCCGGGCAGGCCCAGGGCCCGGGGAGCTGTTTTTT,CASSLRAGPGPGELFF
-,-,TRBJ1-6,TRBV19,TGTGCCAGTAGTATCAGGGTTGATTCACCCCTCCACTTT,CASSIRVDSPLHF
once,TRBD2,TRBJ2-1,TRBV24-1,TGTGCCACCAGTGTTAATAGCGGGGGGTTTTACAATGAGCAGTTCTTC,CATSVNSGGFYNEQFF
-,-,TRBJ2-7,TRBV10-3,TGTGCCATCTCGGGCGGTGGAGGGGCCTACGAGCAGTACTTC,CAISGGGGAYEQYF
-,TRBD1,TRBJ2-5,TRBV11-2,TGTGCCAGCAGCTCATTGACAGGGCGAGTTTGGGAGACCCAGTACTTC,CASSSLTGRVWETQYF
-,-,TRBJ1-6,TRBV2,TGTGCCAGCCAGGCAGAAGAACGCTATAATTCACCCCTCCACTTT,CASQAEERYNSPLHF
-,-,TRBJ1-1,TRBV7-9,TGTGCCAAGAGAGAATCGAACACTGAAGCTTTCTTT,CAKRESNTEAFF
-,-,TRBJ1-1,TRBV6-2/TRBV6-3,TGTGCCAGCAGTTCCCTAAGGGAGGCCGGTAGGAACACTGAAGCTTTCTTT,CASSSLREAGRNTEAFF
-,TRBD1,TRBJ1-1,TRBV5-6,TGTGCCAGCAGCCCGGACAGGGTGAGTGAAGCTTTCTTT,CASSPDRVSEAFF
-,TRBD2,TRBJ2-7,TRBV6-5,TGTGCCAGCCTAGGGGCGGGGGGAAAGTACGAGCAGTACTTC,CASLGAGGKYEQYF
-,-,TRBJ2-1,TRBV4-1,TGCGCCAGCAGCCAAGATTCGAGATCCGACAATGAGCAGTTCTTC,CASSQDSRSDNEQFF
-,TRBD1,TRBJ1-1,TRBV24-1,TGTGCCACTAGGACAGGGATGAACACTGAAGCTTTCTTT,CATRTGMNTEAFF
-,TRBD1,TRBJ2-5,TRBV3-1/TRBV3-2,TGTGCCAGCAGCCAGACAGGGGCGCAAGAGACCCAGTACTTC,CASSQTGAQETQYF
-,TRBD1,TRBJ1-6,TRBV6-5,TGTGCCAGCAATCCCACGCAGGGGGGTTCACCCCTCCACTTT,CASNPTQGGSPLHF
once,TRBD1,TRBJ2-2,TRBV5-1,TGCGCCAGCAGCTTCGCAGGGGGCGAAGCCGGGGAGCTGTTTTTT,CASSFAGGEAGELFF
-,-,TRBJ2-1,TRBV12-5,TGTGCTAGTGGTTTGGTACTGGACGGGACTGTTTGGGCTGAGCAGTTCTTC,CASGLVLDGTVWAEQFF
-,TRBD1,TRBJ1-2,TRBV7-9,TGTGCCAGCAGCCTTAAACAGGGGGCTGGCTATGGCTACACCTTC,CASSLKQGAGYGYTF
-,-,TRBJ2-1,TRBV29-1,TGCAGCGTTGAAGGAACGTCGGTCGGGACTCAAATTTGGAATGAGCAGTTCTTC,CSVEGTSVGTQIWNEQFF
few,TRBD1,TRBJ2-5,TRBV5-1,TGCGCCAGCAGCGATACGGACAGGGGAGGTTCGGAGACCCAGTACTTC,CASSDTDRGGSETQYF
-,-,TRBJ1-4,TRBV5-4,TGTGCCAGCAGCTCGATGGGGCCTAATGAAAAACTGTTTTTT,CASSSMGPNEKLFF
-,-,TRBJ1-5,TRBV5-3,TGTGCCAGAAGCTTTAGGGGGAATCAGCCCCAGCATTTT,CARSFRGNQPQHF
-,TRBD1,TRBJ2-7,TRBV4-2,TGTGCCAGCAGCCAAAACAGGGGGCGGGACGAGCAGTACTTC,CASSQNRGRDEQYF
-,-,TRBJ1-5,TRBV4-1,TGCGCCAGCAGCCAAGATCGAGGTGGCGGTCAGCCCCAGCATTTT,CASSQDRGGGQPQHF
few,TRBD1,TRBJ1-2,TRBV6-1,TGTGCCAGCAGTGAAACCCGGGACAGCTATGGCTACACCTTC,CASSETRDSYGYTF
-,TRBD2,TRBJ2-5,TRBV7-7,TGTGCCAGCAGCCAGCAGAGCGGGGGGCCGGAGACCCAGTACTTC,CASSQQSGGPETQYF
-,-,TRBJ1-2,TRBV5-6,TGTGCCAGCACCCTTAGCGGAGACTATGGCTACACCTTC,CASTLSGDYGYTF
-,-,TRBJ1-1,TRBV6-6,TGTGCCAGCAGTTACTCCGTTGAAGCTTTCTTT,CASSYSVEAFF
-,TRBD1,TRBJ1-3,TRBV6-1,TGTGCCAGCAGTGAAGGTTGGGGACAGGGGAGTTCCACTGGAAACACCATATATTTT,CASSEGWGQGSSTGNTIYF
-,-,TRBJ2-1,TRBV27,TGTGCCAGCAACCGGGGGAGCTCCTACAATGAGCAGTTCTTC,CASNRGSSYNEQFF
-,TRBD2,TRBJ2-3,TRBV18,TGTGCCAGCTCACCTCTAGCGGGTGCCACAGATACGCAGTATTTT,CASSPLAGATDTQYF
-,-,TRBJ1-3,TRBV30,TGTGCCTGGAGTGTAGGGGAAAGCTGGTCTGGAAACACCATATATTTT,CAWSVGESWSGNTIYF
-,-,TRBJ1-4,TRBV7-2,TGTGCCAGCAGCCCCGGAGCAACTAATGAAAAACTGTTTTTT,CASSPGATNEKLFF
-,TRBD1,TRBJ2-7,TRBV5-4,TGTGCCAGCAGCTCCATGACGGACAGGAGCTCCTACGAGCAGTACTTC,CASSSMTDRSSYEQYF
once,-,TRBJ1-1,TRBV6-6,TGTGCCTCTACCCAGGGGAGGAACACTGAAGCTTTCTTT,CASTQGRNTEAFF
-,-,TRBJ2-3,TRBV5-1,TGCGCCAGCAGCTTGGGTTGGGGGCTAGGCGATACGCAGTATTTT,CASSLGWGLGDTQYF
-,-,TRBJ2-7,TRBV10-3,TGTGCCACCCTTTCAGGGAGGAACGACGAGCAGTACTTC,CATLSGRNDEQYF
-,-,TRBJ2-3,TRBV5-1,TGCGCCAGCAGCCTAACCCGGCAGGGGACAGATACGCAGTATTTT,CASSLTRQGTDTQYF
-,-,TRBJ1-2,TRBV20-1,TGCAGTGCTAGTGGCCCCGGGATTAACTATGGCTACACCTTC,CSASGPGINYGYTF
-,TRBD2,TRBJ2-2,TRBV5-4,TGTGCCAGCAGCCCCGGGGGGGTGAACGCCGGGGAGCTGTTTTTT,CASSPGGVNAGELFF
-,TRBD2,TRBJ2-3,TRBV27,TGTGCCAGCACCATGGGGGGGGGAGGCACAGATACGCAGTATTTT,CASTMGGGGTDTQYF
-,TRBD1,TRBJ2-1,TRBV5-1,TGCGCCAGCAGCCTGGGACAGGGGAATGAGAATGAGCAGTTCTTC,CASSLGQGNENEQFF